Listed below are T cell receptor beta chains from one sample, sequenced in a study of radiation and T cells in renal cell carcinoma. This table comes from immunoSEQ multiplex PCR, and its TCRdb copy is limited to in-frame clones, with some not included. The table has tens of thousands of clones, around 78% seen once; the top ten hold roughly 6.1%. Sequenced here: blood, sampled from a patient whose treatment included radiotherapy and nephrectomy. The receptors derive from a man between 60 and 75 years old with renal cell carcinoma. Each CDR3 is given with its conserved first and last residue. Each record gives: V gene, D gene, J gene, clone size, CDR3 DNA, CDR3 protein. A D gene is named only where the DNA matches it firmly. Clone sizes are given selectively: once, few, many, or a class where the clone is expanded.

V: TRBV5-1
D: -
J: TRBJ2-5
size: -
DNA: TGCGCCAGCAGCTTGGGTATCGAGACCCAGTACTTC
CDR3: CASSLGIETQYF

V: TRBV7-2
D: -
J: TRBJ1-4
size: -
DNA: TGTGCCAGCAGCCCATATCACGAAAAACTGTTTTTT
CDR3: CASSPYHEKLFF

V: TRBV29-1
D: -
J: TRBJ1-1
size: -
DNA: TGCAGCGTTGTGGTTGGAGGGATGGCTTTCTTT
CDR3: CSVVVGGMAFF

V: TRBV7-3
D: -
J: TRBJ1-1
size: -
DNA: TGTGCCAGCAGCTTGCAGGAGAGCACTGAAGCTTTCTTT
CDR3: CASSLQESTEAFF

V: TRBV7-2
D: -
J: TRBJ2-3
size: -
DNA: TGTGCCAGCAGCTTAAGGGGGACGGGGCCAGATACGCAGTATTTT
CDR3: CASSLRGTGPDTQYF

V: TRBV19
D: TRBD1
J: TRBJ1-1
size: -
DNA: TGTGCCAGTAGTCGCCAGGGACAGGGGAACACTGAAGCTTTCTTT
CDR3: CASSRQGQGNTEAFF

V: TRBV10-2
D: -
J: TRBJ1-1
size: -
DNA: TGCGCCAGCAGTGACAGGGAGGATCCTGAAGCTTTCTTT
CDR3: CASSDREDPEAFF

V: TRBV30
D: -
J: TRBJ1-1
size: -
DNA: TGTGCCTGGAGTGCGCTACAGGGTAAAGAAGCTTTCTTT
CDR3: CAWSALQGKEAFF

V: TRBV5-1
D: -
J: TRBJ2-2
size: -
DNA: TGCGCCAGCAGCTCCCGGGACATGCGCACCGGGGAGCTGTTTTTT
CDR3: CASSSRDMRTGELFF

V: TRBV28
D: TRBD1
J: TRBJ2-7
size: -
DNA: TGTGCCAGCGGGACAGGGATCCACGAGCAGTACTTC
CDR3: CASGTGIHEQYF

V: TRBV10-3
D: -
J: TRBJ2-7
size: -
DNA: TGTGCCATCAGTGAGTCATGGACACTCTACGAGCAGTACTTC
CDR3: CAISESWTLYEQYF

V: TRBV2
D: TRBD2
J: TRBJ2-3
size: -
DNA: TGTGCCAGCAGTTCTTTCCTAGCGGGCACAGATACGCAGTATTTT
CDR3: CASSSFLAGTDTQYF

V: TRBV7-9
D: -
J: TRBJ1-4
size: -
DNA: TGTGCCAGCAGCTCCACCGGGATTGAAAAACTGTTTTTT
CDR3: CASSSTGIEKLFF

V: TRBV7-9
D: -
J: TRBJ2-1
size: few
DNA: TGTGCCAGCAGCCCTAGTAGGTGGGATGAGCAGTTCTTC
CDR3: CASSPSRWDEQFF

V: TRBV25-1
D: -
J: TRBJ1-3
size: -
DNA: TGTGCCAGCAGTGTTGGAAACACCATATATTTT
CDR3: CASSVGNTIYF

V: TRBV19
D: TRBD2
J: TRBJ2-3
size: once
DNA: TGTGCCAGTAGCCGCCAGCTAGCGGGAGGGAGCGCAGATACGCAGTATTTT
CDR3: CASSRQLAGGSADTQYF

V: TRBV19
D: -
J: TRBJ1-2
size: -
DNA: TGTGCCAGTGTTACAATAGGAGAACCTTCCTATGGCTACACCTTC
CDR3: CASVTIGEPSYGYTF

V: TRBV9
D: TRBD1
J: TRBJ2-1
size: -
DNA: TGTGCCAGCAGCGTTGGACAGGGCGACTCGAGCTCCTACAATGAGCAGTTCTTC
CDR3: CASSVGQGDSSSYNEQFF

V: TRBV2
D: -
J: TRBJ1-5
size: -
DNA: TGTGCCAGCAATCAGGGACTCAATCAGCCCCAGCATTTT
CDR3: CASNQGLNQPQHF

V: TRBV6-5
D: -
J: TRBJ1-3
size: -
DNA: TGTGCCAGCAGCGTAGGGGTACCTGGAAACACCATATATTTT
CDR3: CASSVGVPGNTIYF

V: TRBV2
D: -
J: TRBJ1-5
size: -
DNA: TGTGCCAGCAGTGAGAGCCAGGGCGGTCAGCCCCAGCATTTT
CDR3: CASSESQGGQPQHF

V: TRBV7-2
D: -
J: TRBJ1-2
size: few
DNA: TGTGCCAGCAGCTTAGATTGGGGCGCGAACTATGGCTACACCTTC
CDR3: CASSLDWGANYGYTF

V: TRBV27
D: -
J: TRBJ1-1
size: once
DNA: TGTGCCAGCAGTTTATCTGGGGGGGGTTCTGAAGCTTTCTTT
CDR3: CASSLSGGGSEAFF

V: TRBV5-1
D: -
J: TRBJ1-4
size: few
DNA: TGCGCCAGCACGATCAACGGACCTCAAAATGAAAAACTGTTTTTT
CDR3: CASTINGPQNEKLFF

V: TRBV10-3
D: -
J: TRBJ2-7
size: -
DNA: TGTGCCATCAGTTCGGACAGCTCCTACGAGCAGTACTTC
CDR3: CAISSDSSYEQYF

V: TRBV7-6
D: -
J: TRBJ2-1
size: -
DNA: TGTGCCAGCAGCCGGACCCCTTACAATGAGCAGTTCTTC
CDR3: CASSRTPYNEQFF

V: TRBV19
D: TRBD1
J: TRBJ1-2
size: few
DNA: TGTGCCAGTACTCGGACAGGGGAAGCTAACTATGGCTACACCTTC
CDR3: CASTRTGEANYGYTF

V: TRBV5-4
D: TRBD2
J: TRBJ2-5
size: -
DNA: TGTGCCAGCAGCTTCGGGGGGGCGTACCAAGAGACCCAGTACTTC
CDR3: CASSFGGAYQETQYF

V: TRBV30
D: -
J: TRBJ1-4
size: -
DNA: TGTGCCTGGACCCGAGGGGGGCTGGCAACTAATGAAAAACTGTTTTTT
CDR3: CAWTRGGLATNEKLFF

V: TRBV10-3
D: TRBD1
J: TRBJ1-6
size: few
DNA: TGTGCCATCAGTCCTAAGCGGACAGGGGATAATTCACCCCTCCACTTT
CDR3: CAISPKRTGDNSPLHF

V: TRBV19
D: -
J: TRBJ1-3
size: medium-sized
DNA: TGTGCCAGTAGCCTCCGGGACACCCTCTCTGGAAACACCATATATTTT
CDR3: CASSLRDTLSGNTIYF

V: TRBV29-1
D: -
J: TRBJ1-1
size: once
DNA: TGCAGCGTTGAAAGGGGTAACACTGAAGCTTTCTTT
CDR3: CSVERGNTEAFF

V: TRBV5-6
D: -
J: TRBJ2-3
size: -
DNA: TGTGCCAGCAGCTTGGCCCGGGATCGGAGCACAGATACGCAGTATTTT
CDR3: CASSLARDRSTDTQYF

V: TRBV6-6
D: -
J: TRBJ2-5
size: -
DNA: TGTGCCAGCAGTTCCCGGGATTTGGAGTACTTC
CDR3: CASSSRDLEYF

V: TRBV7-9
D: TRBD1
J: TRBJ1-2
size: -
DNA: TGTGCCAGCAGCCCAAACCTAGGGACAGGGGGCAACTATGGCTACACCTTC
CDR3: CASSPNLGTGGNYGYTF

V: TRBV27
D: -
J: TRBJ2-1
size: few
DNA: TGTGCCAGCAGTTTCCGCGCCGGGCCCAACACCTTCTCCTACAATGAGCAGTTCTTC
CDR3: CASSFRAGPNTFSYNEQFF

V: TRBV27
D: -
J: TRBJ2-2
size: few
DNA: TGTGCCAGCATCCGCAAGGGAATCGGCACCGGGGAGCTGTTTTTT
CDR3: CASIRKGIGTGELFF

V: TRBV19
D: -
J: TRBJ2-3
size: -
DNA: TGTGCCAGTAGTCGCCTGGGGGGTACACATAGCACAGATACGCAGTATTTT
CDR3: CASSRLGGTHSTDTQYF

V: TRBV27
D: -
J: TRBJ2-3
size: -
DNA: TGTGCCAGCAGGCTCGGCCGCGGCACAGATACGCAGTATTTT
CDR3: CASRLGRGTDTQYF

V: TRBV7-6
D: TRBD1
J: TRBJ2-7
size: -
DNA: TGTGCCAGCAGCTTAGCGACAGGGAGACACGAGCAGTACTTC
CDR3: CASSLATGRHEQYF

V: TRBV28
D: TRBD1
J: TRBJ2-3
size: -
DNA: TGTGCCGGCGGGACAGGGGGTACAGATACGCAGTATTTT
CDR3: CAGGTGGTDTQYF

V: TRBV7-2
D: TRBD1
J: TRBJ1-4
size: few
DNA: TGTGCCAGCAGCTTAATAGGGGGCGATTATGAAAAACTGTTTTTT
CDR3: CASSLIGGDYEKLFF

V: TRBV11-3
D: -
J: TRBJ1-2
size: -
DNA: TGTGCCAGTAGCCCAAGGACCCATTCTAACTATGGCTACACCTTC
CDR3: CASSPRTHSNYGYTF

V: TRBV2
D: TRBD1
J: TRBJ2-1
size: -
DNA: TGTGCCAGCAGTTTACATAACCGGGACAGGGCTTACAATGAGCAGTTCTTC
CDR3: CASSLHNRDRAYNEQFF

V: TRBV30
D: -
J: TRBJ1-1
size: few
DNA: TGTGCCTGGAGTGTAGAGGGTTTCACTGAAGCTTTCTTT
CDR3: CAWSVEGFTEAFF

V: TRBV6-5
D: -
J: TRBJ1-2
size: -
DNA: TGTGCCAGCAGTTCATCAGGGGTGCAAGGCTACACCTTC
CDR3: CASSSSGVQGYTF

V: TRBV5-6
D: -
J: TRBJ2-6
size: -
DNA: TGTGCCAGCAGCTTGGTGGGAGACTTGAGCTCTGGGGCCAACGTCCTGACTTTC
CDR3: CASSLVGDLSSGANVLTF

V: TRBV30
D: -
J: TRBJ1-2
size: -
DNA: TGTGCCTGGAGTACCGAAACACTATCCCGTGGCTACACCTTC
CDR3: CAWSTETLSRGYTF

V: TRBV7-7
D: -
J: TRBJ2-6
size: once
DNA: TGTGCCAGCAGCTTAGCGGCTGGGGCTGGGGCCAACGTCCTGACTTTC
CDR3: CASSLAAGAGANVLTF

V: TRBV4-3
D: TRBD2
J: TRBJ2-3
size: -
DNA: TGCGCCAGCAGCCAAGGACTAGCAAGAGATACGCAGTATTTT
CDR3: CASSQGLARDTQYF

V: TRBV7-9
D: -
J: TRBJ1-1
size: -
DNA: TGTGCCAGCAGCTTAGCGGTGGCAGGCCCGGTAGGTGAAGCTTTCTTT
CDR3: CASSLAVAGPVGEAFF

V: TRBV5-6
D: -
J: TRBJ1-1
size: -
DNA: TGTGCCAGCAGATTGGGGACCACTGAAGCTTTCTTT
CDR3: CASRLGTTEAFF

V: TRBV28
D: -
J: TRBJ1-2
size: -
DNA: TGTGCCAGCAGTCCCTCCACCGGGGCCAACTATGGCTACACCTTC
CDR3: CASSPSTGANYGYTF

V: TRBV13
D: -
J: TRBJ1-1
size: -
DNA: TGTGCCAGCAGCTCGAGCCCGAACACTGAAGCTTTCTTT
CDR3: CASSSSPNTEAFF

V: TRBV10-3
D: TRBD1
J: TRBJ2-3
size: -
DNA: TGTGCCATCAGTGAGTACGGGACAGGGGAGACGCAGTATTTT
CDR3: CAISEYGTGETQYF

V: TRBV5-1
D: TRBD2
J: TRBJ2-1
size: -
DNA: TGCGCCAGCAGCTCAGGTGCCCTAGCGGGGTTCAATGAGCAGTTCTTC
CDR3: CASSSGALAGFNEQFF